The clone carrying this TCR gamma chain is deemed large. What it binds is unknown. PBMCs from patients and controls supplied the genomic DNA for sequencing. These data belong to a study of gamma delta lymphoproliferative disorders and STAT genes. As for the study in general: Gamma-chain libraries were built from at least 50 ng of genomic DNA with the LymphoTrack Dx TCRG Assay.

Study-wide findings and caveats: Control T cells likely spanned varied maturation stages, whereas leukemic cells were skewed toward terminal effectors.

Germline CDR1 is EGSNGY and CDR2 is YDSYNSKV. Losses at the gene ends were 3 bases for V and 11 bases for J; bases not matched to a gene: 4. This CDR3 comprises 10 residues. TCRdb fed the multiplex PCR reads into CATT to redo clone calling. The sample lists roughly 820 gamma-chain clones; around 25% were seen once. V is TRGV2 and J is TRGJ1 or TRGJ2. Here the J gene came from matching the DNA to germline, since TCRdb omits it. Sequencing was done on a sample of blood. The sequence was collected from a human donor in good health. In DNA form, the CDR3 reads TGTGCCACCTGGGACCGGGAGAAACTCTTT. Translating it yields CATWDREKLF.